This T cell receptor (beta chain) originates from a study of vaccination effects on CD4 cells after COVID-19. Notes on the study in general: Marked clonal contraction was seen late after vaccination (in both infection- and vaccine-induced clones).

Sequencing was preceded by expansion of antigen-specific CD4+ T cells with viral peptide pools in the ViraFEST assay. With around ten days of culture completed, CD4+ T cells were isolated. Either the mRNA-1273 or the BNT162b2 vaccine was given to participants as two doses. None of the vaccinated had previously contracted SARS-CoV-2, and their nucleocapsid antibodies tested negative. The researchers cultured 1.9 million or so PBMC per well with about 10 IU/ml IL-2 and approximately 9.9 ug/ml peptides. Half the medium was replaced with IL-2 medium on days 3 and 7. The table came from immunoSEQ multiplex PCR; TCRdb's copy has only in-frame clones and leaves some out. The sample has tens of thousands of clones, around 73% seen once; the top ten hold around 1.2%. This CDR3 spans 16 amino acids. V gave up 0 bases and J gave up 1 base, with 12 bases separating them. Germline V gene sequence: CDR1 MNHEY, CDR2 SVGAGI.

As concerns this clone: What it recognizes is unknown.

The chain couples TRBV6-5 to TRBJ1-1; perhaps TRBD1 as D (6 bases). The sample here was CD4+ T cells from PBMCs cultured with HCoV-229E spike peptides, taken after COVID-19 vaccination. This TCR derives from a human donor who received a COVID-19 vaccine. CDR3 in amino acids: CASSYSTATGNTEAFF. CDR3 nucleotide sequence: TGTGCCAGCAGTTACTCGACCGCGACAGGGAACACTGAAGCTTTCTTT.